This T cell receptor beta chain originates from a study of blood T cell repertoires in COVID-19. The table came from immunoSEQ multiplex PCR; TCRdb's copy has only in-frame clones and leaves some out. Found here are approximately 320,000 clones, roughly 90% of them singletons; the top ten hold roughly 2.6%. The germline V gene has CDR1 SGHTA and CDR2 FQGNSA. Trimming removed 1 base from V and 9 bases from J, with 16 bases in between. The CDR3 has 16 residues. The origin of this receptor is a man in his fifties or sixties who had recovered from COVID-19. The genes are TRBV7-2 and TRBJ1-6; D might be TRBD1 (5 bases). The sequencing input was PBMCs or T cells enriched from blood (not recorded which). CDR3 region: CASSLGGTPRGSPLHF. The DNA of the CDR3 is TGTGCCAGCAGCTTAGGAGGGACCCCGCGGGGTTCACCCCTCCACTTT. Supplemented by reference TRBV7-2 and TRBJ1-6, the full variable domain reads GAGVSQSPSNKVTEKGKDVELRCDPISGHTALYWYRQSLGQGLEFLIYFQGNSAPDKSGLPSDRFSAERTGGSVSTLTIQRTQQEDSAVYLCASSLGGTPRGSPLHFGNGTRLTVT.